The 20 T cell receptor beta chains below all came from one sample that was sequenced in a study of T cell responses to AZD1222 COVID-19 vaccine. TCRdb's table, derived via immunoSEQ multiplex PCR, lists solely in-frame clones and lacks some. Among some 130,000 clones listed, over 85% were seen once. The sequences come from peripheral blood, collected on day 0 of AZD1222 vaccination. The receptors were gathered from an adult in good health.

The genes are TRBV2 and TRBJ1-2, with 11 bases lining up with TRBD1. The V gene's germline CDR1 is SNHLY and CDR2 FYNNEI. CDR3 length equals 15 residues. Germline trimming cut 6 bases from V and 6 bases from J; bases unmatched to any gene: 9. The CDR3 DNA is TGTGCCAGCAGAGATACCGGGACAGGGGGTGATGGCTACACCTTC. Amino acid sequence: CASRDTGTGGDGYTF.

The chain combines TRBV28 with TRBJ1-1; 9 bases align to TRBD1. The V gene's germline CDR1 is MDHEN and CDR2 SYDVKM. Unmatched junction bases numbered 7, after V lost 5 bases and J lost 6 bases. The CDR3 is 14 residues long. The CDR3: CASSLRDRDAEAFF. The CDR3 DNA reads TGTGCCAGCAGTCTCCGGGACAGGGATGCTGAAGCTTTCTTT.

The V gene is TRBV19, the J gene TRBJ1-1, with D possibly TRBD1 on 6 matching bases. Per the germline V gene, CDR1 is LNHDA and CDR2 is SQIVND (reference sequence). There are 14 residues in the CDR3. Trimming removed 7 bases from V and 4 bases from J, with 16 bases in between. CDR3 sequence: CASNRRGGVTEAFF. CDR3 DNA sequence: TGTGCCAGTAATCGTCGGGGGGGCGTCACTGAAGCTTTCTTT. Together with reference TRBV19 and TRBJ1-1, the CDR3 gives the full variable domain: DGGITQSPKYLFRKEGQNVTLSCEQNLNHDAMYWYRQDPGQGLRLIYYSQIVNDFQKGDIAEGYSVSREKKESFPLTVTSAQKNPTAFYLCASNRRGGVTEAFFGQGTRLTVV.

The rearrangement uses TRBV27 and TRBJ2-2; 7 positions match TRBD2. The CDR3 sequence is 15 residues long. Germline-derived CDR1 and CDR2 are MNHEY and SMNVEV (reference sequence). V was pared by 3 bases and J by 5 bases, with 6 bases of the junction left unmatched. The chain's CDR3 is CASSFLAASTGELFF. As DNA, the CDR3 is TGTGCCAGCAGTTTCCTAGCGGCTTCAACCGGGGAGCTGTTTTTT.

This chain uses TRBV9 with TRBJ2-3; D is unresolved. Between the trimmed V and J ends, which lost 0 bases and 8 bases, there was a span of 13 bases. Per germline, CDR1 SGDLS and CDR2 YYNGEE. This CDR3 has 14 residues. CDR3 DNA sequence: TGTGCCAGCAGCGTAGATCTTCGCGATCGTACGCAGTATTTT. Translation gives CASSVDLRDRTQYF.

J is TRBJ2-1 and V is TRBV27, with D tentatively TRBD2 (6 bases). Germline V CDR1 and CDR2: MNHEY, SMNVEV (reference sequence). With 1 base removed from V and 10 bases from J, the gap between germline ends came to 11 bases. CDR3 length: 13 residues. This CDR3 reads CASSLWRGREQFF. The CDR3 DNA is TGTGCCAGCAGTTTATGGCGGGGTCGCGAGCAGTTCTTC.

The CDR3 is CSVGLAGPTNEQFF. In DNA, the CDR3 is TGCAGCGTCGGACTAGCGGGCCCCACCAATGAGCAGTTCTTC. This rearrangement joins TRBV29-1 to TRBJ2-1; 11 bases map to TRBD2. This CDR3 has 14 amino acids. Germline-derived CDR1 and CDR2 are SQVTM and ANQGSEA. The V segment lost 6 bases and the J segment 6 bases; nucleotides outside the gene matches: 7.

The V call is TRBV6-5, the J call TRBJ2-5, with 7 bases lining up with TRBD2. The germline CDR1 and CDR2 sequences are MNHEY and SVGAGI. Germline trimming cut 7 bases from V and 4 bases from J; bases unmatched to any gene: 6. CDR3 length: 13 residues. The CDR3 DNA follows: TGTGCCAGCAAAACGGGGGGTTTAGAGACCCAGTACTTC. Translating gives CASKTGGLETQYF.

This chain connects TRBV4-3 to TRBJ2-3, with D uncertain. V lost 5 bases and J 7 bases, leaving 25 bases between the germline ends. The CDR3 is 17 amino acids. CDR1 is LGHNA and CDR2 is YSLEER in the germline V gene. The CDR3 here is CASSSRSFRRNRYTQYF. CDR3 nucleotides: TGCGCCAGCAGCTCCCGCTCTTTTCGCCGAAATCGATATACGCAGTATTTT.

The rearrangement links TRBV19 to TRBJ2-7; 7 nucleotides agree with TRBD1. Trimming at V came to 5 bases and at J to 2 bases, leaving 3 bases not matched to a gene. CDR1 is LNHDA, CDR2 SQIVND, per germline (reference sequence). The length of the CDR3 is 13 residues. This chain's CDR3 is CASSADRAYEQYF. CDR3 bases: TGTGCCAGTAGTGCCGACAGGGCCTACGAGCAGTACTTC.

The CDR3 reads CSAGVTDTQYF. The CDR3 region has the DNA TGCAGTGCCGGGGTCACAGATACGCAGTATTTT. V is TRBV20-1 and J is TRBJ2-3, with D maybe TRBD2 (5 bases). Looked up from germline, CDR1 is DFQATT and CDR2 is SNEGSKA (reference sequence). Trimming left V 6 bases short and J 2 bases short, with 6 bases between. The CDR3 contains 11 residues.

V is TRBV27 and J is TRBJ1-2; D ambiguous. CDR3 length: 16 residues. The germline gives CDR1 MNHEY, CDR2 SMNVEV (reference sequence). V was clipped by 1 base and J by 4 bases, with 16 bases between them. CDR3 in amino acids: CASSLLGASSGYGYTF. The CDR3 coding sequence is TGTGCCAGCAGTTTATTAGGCGCATCTAGTGGCTATGGCTACACCTTC.

V is TRBV5-6 and J is TRBJ2-2, with 10 bases that match TRBD2. CDR1 SGHDT and CDR2 YYEEEE come from the germline V gene. V gave up 1 base and J gave up 3 bases; unmatched junction bases: 6. This CDR3 contains 17 residues. The CDR3 DNA reads as TGTGCCAGCAGCTTGCTGGCTAGCGGGAGTTACACCGGGGAGCTGTTTTTT. The encoded protein is CASSLLASGSYTGELFF.

The rearrangement uses TRBV7-3 and TRBJ2-1; D remains unclear. The germline CDR1 and CDR2 sequences are SGHTA and FQGTGA. This CDR3 has 13 residues. Trimming cost V 2 bases and J 7 bases, with 9 bases left between them. CDR3 amino acids: CASSLGRSNEQFF. The CDR3, as DNA: TGTGCCAGCAGCTTAGGGCGGAGTAATGAGCAGTTCTTC.

The J gene is TRBJ1-1, the V gene TRBV7-3; a possible D gene is TRBD1 (6 bases). The germline V and J ends were trimmed by 5 bases and 0 bases, with 22 bases remaining between them. This CDR3 is built from 18 residues. The germline V gene has CDR1 SGHTA and CDR2 FQGTGA. This chain's CDR3 is CASSQFPAGAFMNTEAFF. The CDR3 nucleotides read TGTGCCAGCAGCCAATTCCCCGCGGGGGCCTTCATGAACACTGAAGCTTTCTTT.

The chain couples TRBV29-1 to TRBJ2-5; 8 positions agree with TRBD1. V dropped 7 bases and J dropped 2; count of bases not matched to a gene: 3. Germline V gene lookup returns CDR1 SQVTM and CDR2 ANQGSEA. The CDR3 extends over 12 amino acids. The CDR3 sequence is CSAGTGQETQYF. CDR3 DNA: TGCAGCGCCGGGACAGGACAAGAGACCCAGTACTTC.

J is TRBJ2-7 and V is TRBV4-2; a weak D match, TRBD1 (6 bases). Germline lookup yields CDR1 LGHNA and CDR2 YNFKEQ. The CDR3 has 12 residues. Trimming pared 10 bases from V and 7 bases from J, leaving 17 bases between. The CDR3 protein is CATRVWGPEQYF. In DNA form, the CDR3 reads TGTGCCACCCGTGTGTGGGGGCCAGAGCAGTACTTC.

This rearrangement joins TRBV19 to TRBJ2-7; 8 bases agree with TRBD1. The CDR3 length is 14 residues. Germline loops: CDR1 LNHDA, CDR2 SQIVND (reference sequence). Losses at the gene ends were 5 bases for V and 3 bases for J; bases not matched to a gene: 6. CDR3 region: CASSGGQVSYEQYF. The CDR3 DNA follows: TGTGCCAGTAGTGGGGGACAGGTGAGCTACGAGCAGTACTTC.

This sequence joins TRBV5-1 and TRBJ1-2; no reliable D call. This CDR3 spans 11 amino acids. Germline V gene lookup returns CDR1 SGHRS and CDR2 YFSETQ. Trimming took 4 bases from V and 6 from J, leaving 7 bases between them. Here the CDR3 DNA reads TGCGCCAGCAGCGGAGAACATGGCTACACCTTC. Protein product: CASSGEHGYTF.

This clone was detected a few times. This sequence joins TRBV5-6 and TRBJ1-2, with 9 bases that match TRBD1. CDR3 size: 16 residues. The trim removed 3 bases at V and 3 bases at J, leaving 9 bases unmatched. Germline V lookup: CDR1 SGHDT, CDR2 YYEEEE. The CDR3 sequence is CASSSTPRQGDYGYTF. CDR3 DNA sequence: TGTGCCAGCAGCTCCACCCCTAGACAGGGGGACTATGGCTACACCTTC.